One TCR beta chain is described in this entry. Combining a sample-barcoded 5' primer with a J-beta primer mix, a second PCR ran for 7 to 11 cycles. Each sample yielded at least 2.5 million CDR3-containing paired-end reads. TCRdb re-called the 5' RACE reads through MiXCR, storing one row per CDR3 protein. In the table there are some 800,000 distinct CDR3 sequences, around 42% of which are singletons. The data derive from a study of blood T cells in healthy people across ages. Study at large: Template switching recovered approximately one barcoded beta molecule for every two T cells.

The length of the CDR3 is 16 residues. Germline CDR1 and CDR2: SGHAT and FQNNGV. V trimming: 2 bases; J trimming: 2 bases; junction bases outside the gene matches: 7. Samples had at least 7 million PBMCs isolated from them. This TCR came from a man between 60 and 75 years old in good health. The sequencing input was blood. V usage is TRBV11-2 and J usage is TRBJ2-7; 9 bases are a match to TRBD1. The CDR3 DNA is TGTGCCAGCAGCTTATTCGGGGACAGGGCTACCTACGAGCAGTACTTC. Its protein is CASSLFGDRATYEQYF.